The 19 T cell receptor beta chains reported below all come from one sample, sequenced in a study of blood T cell repertoires in COVID-19 (dated by TCRdb to 2018 to 2020). Receptor amplification or capture employed the immunoSEQ multiplex PCR assay. The source is immuneACCESS, and TCRdb retained only in-frame sequences with V and J called. Part of the clones is not carried over; for the studies checked, unresolved V genes explain less than half of this, and the remainder is unexplained. This sample has around 390,000 clones in its table, and 85% to 90% of those were observed once. The ten top clones hold around 10% of the sample. The sample consisted of PBMCs or T cells enriched from blood (not recorded which). These receptors were taken from a woman between 50 and 59 years old who had recovered from COVID-19.

This chain links TRBV18 with TRBJ1-2; 7 nucleotides line up with TRBD1. CDR1 and CDR2 from the germline V gene are KGHSH and LQKENI. This CDR3 spans 17 amino acids. With 3 bases clipped from V and 3 bases from J, the junction kept 13 bases outside the gene matches. The CDR3 reads CASSPLGTVSGDYGYTF. In DNA, the CDR3 is TGTGCCAGCTCACCTCTTGGGACAGTTTCTGGGGACTATGGCTACACCTTC.

This sequence joins TRBV11-1 and TRBJ2-7, with D possibly being TRBD2 (5 bases). V was trimmed by 5 bases and J by 3 bases, leaving 11 bases between them. The CDR3 consists of 13 residues. Germline lookup yields CDR1 SGHAT and CDR2 FQDESV (reference sequence). The CDR3 region is CASSEDSHYEQYF. CDR3 nucleotide sequence: TGTGCCAGCAGCGAGGACTCCCACTACGAGCAGTACTTC.

The chain has TRBV7-9 and TRBJ1-1; 7 bases match TRBD1. The V and J ends lost 5 bases and 7 bases, in that order; junction bases with no gene match: 10. Germline assignment: CDR1 SEHNR and CDR2 FQNEAQ (reference sequence). This CDR3 contains 14 residues. CDR3 amino acids: CASSDPRTGDEAFF. The CDR3 DNA follows: TGTGCCAGCAGCGATCCGCGGACAGGTGATGAAGCTTTCTTT.

This clone occurred once. The DNA for the CDR3 is TGTGCCAGCAGTCGATACAGCGGTGAGCAGTTCTTC. It encodes CASSRYSGEQFF. This rearrangement joins TRBV7-2 to TRBJ2-1; maybe TRBD2 (5 bases). The CDR3 is 12 residues long. Per the germline V gene, CDR1 is SGHTA and CDR2 is FQGNSA. V lost 6 bases and J lost 9, with 12 bases in between.

The rearrangement links TRBV4-3 to TRBJ1-1; tentatively, D is TRBD1 (5 bases). CDR1 and CDR2 (germline): LGHNA, YSLEER. The CDR3 loop spans 16 amino acids. V gave up 1 base and J gave up 5 bases, with 17 bases separating them. The CDR3 DNA reads as TGCGCCAGCAGCCAAGTGGAGGGGTTGGAGGGAACTGAAGCTTTCTTT. This sequence encodes CASSQVEGLEGTEAFF.

The chain recombines TRBV18 with TRBJ1-1, with D unclear. The germline CDR1 and CDR2 sequences are KGHSH and LQKENI. The CDR3 has 14 amino acids. V was pared by 2 bases and J by 5 bases, with 12 bases between. This CDR3 is CASSPVEGKTEAFF. In nucleotides, the CDR3 is TGTGCCAGCTCACCAGTGGAGGGTAAGACTGAAGCTTTCTTT.

The chain recombines TRBV4-1 with TRBJ2-3, with 7 bases identical to TRBD1. Germline lookup yields CDR1 MGHRA and CDR2 YSYEKL. The CDR3 runs to 14 residues. Trimming cost V 4 bases and J 1 base; bases outside gene matches: 2. The CDR3 spells CASSLGQGTDTQYF. CDR3 nucleotide sequence: TGCGCCAGCAGCCTCGGACAGGGCACAGATACGCAGTATTTT.

The V call is TRBV6-5, the J call TRBJ1-1; weak D call: TRBD1 (6 bases). The CDR3 has 15 amino acids. CDR1 and CDR2 from the germline V gene are MNHEY and SVGAGI. Trimming removed 0 bases at V and 2 bases at J, with 10 bases between. CDR3 loop: CASSYSYRVNTEAFF. CDR3 nucleotide sequence: TGTGCCAGCAGTTACTCCTACAGGGTAAACACTGAAGCTTTCTTT.

This clone showed up just once. The chain joins TRBV5-4 to TRBJ1-1, with a tentative D call TRBD1 (5 bases). V was pared by 2 bases and J by 7 bases, with 15 bases between. Germline CDR1 and CDR2: SGHNT and YYREEE (reference sequence). The CDR3 contains 14 residues. The CDR3 DNA sequence: TGTGCCAGCAGCTTACAGGCGATGGGGGGTGAAGCTTTCTTT. Translated, it gives CASSLQAMGGEAFF.

The sample holds one count of this clone. The chain has TRBV10-1 and TRBJ1-2; 9 bases line up with TRBD1. V shed 0 bases and J 2 bases; nucleotides not matched to a gene: 7. The CDR3 consists of 17 residues. Per the germline V gene, CDR1 is WNHNN and CDR2 is SYGVQD (reference sequence). The CDR3 coding sequence is TGCGCCAGCAGTGAGTCGGGCCGGACAGGGGAAAACTATGGCTACACCTTC. It yields the protein CASSESGRTGENYGYTF.

Comment on this clone: This CDR3 is also generated by other DNA sequences in the sample. V and J are TRBV6-5 and TRBJ1-1; D gene unclear. Germline V lookup: CDR1 MNHEY, CDR2 SVGAGI. The V gene lost 2 bases and the J gene lost 4 bases, with 5 bases spanning the gap. This CDR3 spans 12 amino acids. The CDR3 nucleotides are TGTGCCAGCAGTTACGGCGGCACTGAAGCTTTCTTT. It specifies CASSYGGTEAFF.

The chain combines TRBV18 with TRBJ1-2; D possibly corresponds to TRBD1 (6 bases). Trimming took 2 bases from V and 0 from J, leaving 16 bases between them. CDR1 KGHSH and CDR2 LQKENI come from the germline V gene. The CDR3 has 17 residues. The DNA for the CDR3 is TGTGCCAGCTCACCATTACAGGGCCTGCCCCCTAACTATGGCTACACCTTC. It translates to CASSPLQGLPPNYGYTF.

The J gene is TRBJ1-6, the V gene TRBV19, with D perhaps TRBD1 (5 bases). In germline, CDR1 is LNHDA, CDR2 SQIVND (reference sequence). Trimming took off 1 base at V and 5 bases at J, with 18 bases between the two ends. The CDR3 length is 18 residues. The CDR3 DNA is TGTGCCAGTAGTATAGTGAGCCTCGTGGGGGGAAATAATTCACCCCTCCACTTT. Translated, it gives CASSIVSLVGGNNSPLHF. Variable domain in full (rest from reference TRBV19 and TRBJ1-6): DGGITQSPKYLFRKEGQNVTLSCEQNLNHDAMYWYRQDPGQGLRLIYYSQIVNDFQKGDIAEGYSVSREKKESFPLTVTSAQKNPTAFYLCASSIVSLVGGNNSPLHFGNGTRLTVT.

This clone has a count of ten or more. This rearrangement joins TRBV7-3 to TRBJ2-1, with 11 bases identical to TRBD2. With V trimmed by 1 base and J by 7 bases, 6 bases remained unmatched. The germline V gene encodes CDR1 SGHTA and CDR2 FQGTGA. CDR3 length equals 16 residues. CDR3 DNA sequence: TGTGCCAGCAGCTTAATTATAGCGGGGGGGCTGAATGAGCAGTTCTTC. This codes for CASSLIIAGGLNEQFF. The full variable domain, rest sourced from reference TRBV7-3 and TRBJ2-1, is GAGVSQTPSNKVTEKGKYVELRCDPISGHTALYWYRQSLGQGPEFLIYFQGTGAADDSGLPNDRFFAVRPEGSVSTLKIQRTERGDSAVYLCASSLIIAGGLNEQFFGPGTRLTVL.

The gene calls are TRBV14 and TRBJ2-7; the match to TRBD1 covers 7 bases. The CDR3 is made up of 18 amino acids. V trimming: 0 bases; J trimming: 0 bases; junction bases outside the gene matches: 11. Germline CDR1 is SGHDN and CDR2 is FVKESK. In DNA form, the CDR3 reads TGTGCCAGCAGCCAAGAAGGTTCCCCGACAGGGATCTCCTACGAGCAGTACTTC. Its protein is CASSQEGSPTGISYEQYF.

This chain joins TRBV5-6 and TRBJ2-3; 7 nucleotides align to TRBD1. This CDR3 spans 12 amino acids. V shed 4 bases, J shed 10 bases, and the junction held 6 bases outside the gene matches. In germline, CDR1 is SGHDT, CDR2 YYEEEE. In nucleotides, the CDR3 is TGTGCCAGCAGCGTACGACAGGGACCGCAGTATTTT. It specifies CASSVRQGPQYF.

The V call is TRBV5-1, the J call TRBJ1-4; 8 positions agree with TRBD1. The germline CDR1 and CDR2 sequences are SGHRS and YFSETQ. J was trimmed by 4 bases and V by 5 bases; bases with no gene match: 7. The CDR3 has 15 amino acids. The CDR3 protein is CASRDPDRDNEKLFF. The CDR3 region has the DNA TGCGCCAGCAGGGACCCGGACAGGGATAATGAAAAACTGTTTTTT.

The chain combines TRBV18 with TRBJ1-5, with D maybe TRBD1 (5 bases). This CDR3 region has 19 residues. The germline gives CDR1 KGHSH, CDR2 LQKENI. Trimming stripped 2 bases from V and 2 bases from J, with 22 bases between. CDR3 DNA: TGTGCCAGCTCACCAGTTTTTCATCCTAAGGGGATGGGCAATCAGCCCCAGCATTTT. This gives the protein CASSPVFHPKGMGNQPQHF.

The chain joins TRBV6-5 to TRBJ1-4, with D uncertain. The CDR3 covers 15 residues. The germline V gene has CDR1 MNHEY and CDR2 SVGAGI. Deletions cut 5 bases from V and 8 bases from J, with 18 bases between. CDR3 region: CASSRRPLSGEKLFF. CDR3 bases: TGTGCCAGCAGTCGACGACCGCTATCGGGGGAAAAACTGTTTTTT.